The rows below give T cell receptor beta chains drawn from one sample of a study of T cells after yellow fever vaccination. TCRdb reprocessed the 5' RACE reads with MiXCR, giving one entry per CDR3 protein. The data hold hundreds of thousands of distinct CDR3 sequences, with 13% observed a single time. Sequencing used PBMCs, obtained on the day of the yellow fever booster vaccination. These receptors all come from a man in his thirties or forties who received the YFV17D yellow fever vaccine. Each CDR3 is given without its conserved first and last residue. Fields, in order: CDR3 protein, V gene.

ASSLDLGRETQY | TRBV5-1
ASSIGQGARETQY | TRBV19
ASSPEGGDYEQY | TRBV18
ASSYSRSQPQH | TRBV6-5
ASSFGQPLNIQY | TRBV28
ASSVGGLAGGYDTQY | TRBV9
ASSVVREGNVLT | TRBV9
ASSEKTGPQPQH | TRBV10-1
ASSTGGYGYT | TRBV12-3/TRBV12-4
ASSRSNEQF | TRBV28